The 15 T cell receptor beta chains given below trace back to one sample, sequenced in a study of tumor and adjacent non-tumor tissue in lung cancer. The library came from three nested PCR rounds adapted from ARM-PCR protocols. MiXCR was run by TCRdb on the multiplex PCR reads, yielding one entry per CDR3 protein. The repertoire holds roughly 82,000 distinct CDR3 sequences, with more than 75% as singletons. The template was RNA from unsorted bulk tissue. This non-tumor lung sample came from over 3 cm beyond the tumor edge. The specimen was distant non-tumor lung tissue. Receptors were obtained from a woman aged 45-65 years with non-small cell lung cancer.

Comments on this clonotype: Given the absence of the conserved phenylalanine or tryptophan at the CDR3 end, a read error is likely. Because the CDR3's place on the DNA is in doubt, the DNA is left out and the CDR3 is given as listed by TCRdb. V is TRBV4-2 and J is TRBJ2-3; the table's D call, TRBD2, has no DNA check behind it. Per the germline V gene, CDR1 is LGHNA and CDR2 is YNFKEQ. The CDR3 has 20 amino acids, counting both end residues. CDR3 residues: CASSPTPGLAGGSGTDTQFY.

Comments on this clonotype: Relative to the germline gene, one junction end is altered; a read error may explain this. The rearrangement uses TRBV6-1 and TRBJ2-3; 9 bases map to TRBD2. This CDR3 contains 15 residues. In germline, CDR1 is MNHNS, CDR2 SASEGT. In nucleotides, the CDR3 is TGTACCAGCGGTGCCCCCGCGGGAGGGCCCGATACTCAGTATTTT. This sequence encodes CTSGAPAGGPDTQYF.

This clonotype occurred a few times. Compared with germline, one end of the junction differs, possibly owing to a read error. The chain is built from TRBV12-3 or TRBV12-4 and TRBJ2-1, with TRBD2 matching over 10 bases. The CDR3 is made up of 16 amino acids. The CDR3 sequence: CASSLDRAGGPQEQSF. The CDR3 bases are TGTGCCAGCAGTTTAGATAGAGCGGGAGGGCCACAGGAGCAGTCCTTC.

This clonotype has only a few counts. A much larger clone differs by one base, so this may be a read error. The V and J genes are TRBV6-1 and TRBJ2-4, with D unclear. The CDR3 contains 10 residues. Germline assignment: CDR1 MNHNS and CDR2 SASEGT. CDR3 nucleotide sequence: TGTGCCAGCAATGAAGACATTCAGTACTTC. Its translation is CASNEDIQYF.

This clonotype came up once. The final CDR3 position lacks the conserved phenylalanine or tryptophan, pointing to a likely read error. The chain combines TRBV12-3 or TRBV12-4 with TRBJ1-5; possibly TRBD1 for D (5 bases). The CDR3 has 13 amino acids. As DNA, the CDR3 is TGCGCCAGCAAGGGCAGGGGCAATCAGCCCCAGCATATT. Protein product: CASKGRGNQPQHI.

The V call is TRBV5-1, the J call TRBJ2-1; either TRBD1 or TRBD2 may supply D (5 bases each). V was trimmed by 1 base and J by 6 bases, leaving 11 bases between them. The germline V gene has CDR1 SGHRS and CDR2 YFSETQ. The CDR3 runs to 14 residues. CDR3 residues: CASSLRGACNEQFF. In DNA, the CDR3 is TGCGCCAGCAGCTTGAGAGGGGCATGCAATGAGCAGTTCTTC.

The rearrangement joins TRBV4-2 to TRBJ2-2; a weak D match, TRBD2 (6 bases). Trimming removed 8 bases from V and 1 base from J, with 14 bases in between. The CDR3 loop spans 15 amino acids. Germline V CDR1 and CDR2: LGHNA, YNFKEQ. The CDR3 region is CASAPGLQNTGELFF. The CDR3 DNA is TGTGCCAGCGCTCCGGGACTTCAGAACACCGGGGAGCTGTTTTTT.

Comments on this clonotype: A much larger clonotype is one base distant, so this may be a read error. The gene calls are TRBV5-8 and TRBJ2-3; D perhaps matches TRBD2 (6 bases). The CDR3 loop spans 12 amino acids. Germline V gene data show CDR1 as SGHTS and CDR2 as YDEGEE. V was pared by 8 bases and J by 5 bases, with 12 bases between. CDR3 region: CARGLPRDTQYF. CDR3 nucleotide sequence: TGTGCCAGGGGACTCCCTCGAGATACGCAGTATTTT. The entire variable domain, with the rest obtained from reference TRBV5-8 and TRBJ2-3, is as follows: EAGVTQSPTHLIKTRGQQATLRCSPISGHTSVYWYQQALGLGLQFLLWYDEGEERNRGNFPPRFSGRQFPNYSSELNVNALELEDSALYLCARGLPRDTQYFGPGTRLTVL.

As regards this clonotype: Mismatch with germline at one junction end may stem from a read error. Here the CDR3 reads CTSSPNLATVQYF. CDR3 sequence (DNA): TGTACCAGCAGCCCGAACCTTGCGACCGTGCAGTACTTC. This chain joins TRBV7-6 and TRBJ2-7; unclear D gene. This CDR3 region has 13 residues. Germline loops: CDR1 SGHVS, CDR2 FNYEAQ.

The CDR3 DNA follows: TGCAGCGTCGAGGACGCCAGGAGCCTTGGCTACACCTTC. Protein product: CSVEDARSLGYTF. J is TRBJ1-2 and V is TRBV29-1; D not resolved. Germline lookup yields CDR1 SQVTM and CDR2 ANQGSEA. Trimming stripped 6 bases from V and 7 bases from J, with 18 bases between. The CDR3 consists of 13 residues.

In regard to this clonotype: Because the CDR3 is missing its conserved closing phenylalanine or tryptophan, this is likely a read error. V gene TRBV20-1 combines with J gene TRBJ2-5; TRBD2 matches at 8 bases. CDR3 length: 15 residues. V was clipped by 4 bases and J by 4 bases; unmatched bases: 11. Germline lookup yields CDR1 DFQATT and CDR2 SNEGSKA (reference sequence). Here the CDR3 DNA reads TGCAGTGCTATAGATAACGGGAGGGCCCCAGAGACCCAGTACCTC. Residues: CSAIDNGRAPETQYL.

A word on this clonotype: The CDR3 ends on some other residue instead of the conserved phenylalanine or tryptophan, so this is likely a read error. The chain combines TRBV5-6 with TRBJ2-2; tentatively, D is TRBD2 (5 bases). Trimming took off 0 bases at V and 13 bases at J, with 19 bases between the two ends. CDR1 is SGHDT, CDR2 YYEEEE, per germline. There are 15 residues in the CDR3. The CDR3 region has the DNA TGTGCCAGCAGCTTGGGTCTTTCGCAGCTAGGGAGGCTGTTTCTT. This codes for CASSLGLSQLGRLFL.

In the case of this clonotype: The missing conserved phenylalanine or tryptophan at the end of this CDR3 makes a read error likely. The chain employs TRBV4-2 and TRBJ1-1; no reliable D call. The CDR3 is 17 residues long. V lost 9 bases, J lost 4 bases, and 27 bases lay in between. Germline V gives CDR1 LGHNA, CDR2 YNFKEQ. In DNA, the CDR3 is TGTGCCAGTAACCAAGAACCCCTTGGGTCTCTGGGCACTGAAGCTTTCATT. It specifies CASNQEPLGSLGTEAFI.

With regard to this clonotype: At one end the junction does not follow the germline gene, possibly because of a read error. V and J are TRBV11-3 and TRBJ1-2; unclear D gene. The CDR3 is 12 residues long. Germline CDR1 SGHNT, CDR2 YENEEA. The CDR3 coding sequence is TGCCCCACCAAGACGGGTTGCCATGGCTACACCTTC. Its protein product is CPTKTGCHGYTF.

In the case of this clonotype: Likely a read error: the CDR3 ends without its conserved phenylalanine or tryptophan. It is unclear where the CDR3 begins or ends on the DNA, so no DNA is shown, and the CDR3 is as TCRdb lists it. This chain joins TRBV29-1 and TRBJ2-5; TRBD1 is taken as the D call from the table, unchecked against the DNA. The CDR3 is 12 residues long, ends included. Germline V gene lookup returns CDR1 SQVTM and CDR2 ANQGSEA. CDR3 residues: CSATLGHGMTQL.